Below are 17 T cell receptor beta chains sequenced from a single sample in a study of T cell repertoires in cytomegalovirus infection. Each CDR3 protein gets one entry after TCRdb re-called the reads with MiXCR. The sample has fewer than 85,000 distinct CDR3 sequences, about 44% seen once; the top ten hold over 85%. No antigen has been assigned to these receptors. The source material was CD8+ T cells from cultured PBMCs, sampled from culture after CMV antigen stimulation. Receptors were obtained from a human donor in good health (CMV status not recorded). Some clones in this sample may be carry-over from other donors' samples.

This clonotype was seen only a few times. The DNA of the CDR3 is TGTGCCAGCAGTTTGGGTCTAGCGGGAGATAGTAATGAGCAGTTCTTC. It yields the protein CASSLGLAGDSNEQFF. The chain combines TRBV27 with TRBJ2-1, with 10 bases fitting TRBD2. Germline CDR1 is MNHEY and CDR2 is SMNVEV (reference sequence). Trimming took 3 bases from V and 7 from J; bases not matched to a gene: 9. This CDR3 has 16 residues.

This chain joins TRBV3-1 and TRBJ2-2; TRBD1 or TRBD2 may be the D gene (5 bases each). The CDR3 covers 15 residues. Between the trimmed V and J ends, which lost 4 bases and 4 bases, there was a span of 13 bases. The germline gives CDR1 LGHDT, CDR2 YNNKEL (reference sequence). CDR3 DNA sequence: TGTGCCAGCAGCCCCCGGGGCCCAGGCACCGGGGAGCTGTTTTTT. Its translation is CASSPRGPGTGELFF.

The rearrangement links TRBV27 to TRBJ2-7; D possibly corresponds to TRBD2 (5 bases). This CDR3 spans 18 amino acids. Trimming cost V 1 base and J 0 bases, with 19 bases left between them. CDR1 and CDR2 from the germline V gene are MNHEY and SMNVEV (reference sequence). The CDR3: CASSLYPPSAESSYEQYF. Here the CDR3 DNA reads TGTGCCAGCAGTTTATACCCCCCCTCAGCGGAGAGCTCCTACGAGCAGTACTTC.

This clonotype was observed a few times. The chain couples TRBV7-6 to TRBJ2-5, with 8 bases fitting TRBD2. V was pared by 5 bases and J by 5 bases, with 10 bases of the junction left unmatched. Germline CDR1 is SGHVS and CDR2 is FNYEAQ. This CDR3 has 15 amino acids. The CDR3 region has the DNA TGTGCCAGCAGCCAACGGGGGGGCGGGAAGGAGACCCAGTACTTC. It is translated as CASSQRGGGKETQYF.

The chain uses TRBV20-1 and TRBJ2-1, with a tentative D call TRBD2 (7 bases). Trimming took off 5 bases at V and 1 base at J, with 18 bases between the two ends. This CDR3 is built from 16 residues. Germline CDR1 DFQATT, CDR2 SNEGSKA (reference sequence). CDR3 residues: CSAPLWGGPSYNEQFF. The CDR3 bases are TGCAGTGCTCCCTTGTGGGGGGGGCCTTCCTACAATGAGCAGTTCTTC.

The V gene is TRBV11-2, the J gene TRBJ1-1; D call uncertain. Germline values: CDR1 SGHAT, CDR2 FQNNGV. Trimming took off 1 base at V and 7 bases at J, with 10 bases between the two ends. CDR3 length: 13 residues. In nucleotides, the CDR3 is TGTGCCAGCAGCTTAGTGGAGGAGTATGAAGCTTTCTTT. It is translated as CASSLVEEYEAFF.

This clonotype was seen many times. J is TRBJ2-1 and V is TRBV7-2; a weak D match, TRBD2 (5 bases). This CDR3 is built from 15 residues. Germline V lookup: CDR1 SGHTA, CDR2 FQGNSA. V lost 4 bases and J lost 5, with 15 bases in between. The CDR3 region is CASSSKLERHNEQFF. CDR3 nucleotides: TGTGCCAGCAGCTCTAAACTAGAGCGCCACAATGAGCAGTTCTTC. Full variable domain (missing parts from reference TRBV7-2 and TRBJ2-1): GAGVSQSPSNKVTEKGKDVELRCDPISGHTALYWYRQSLGQGLEFLIYFQGNSAPDKSGLPSDRFSAERTGGSVSTLTIQRTQQEDSAVYLCASSSKLERHNEQFFGPGTRLTVL.

At least ten counts were recorded for this clonotype. The chain links TRBV4-2 to TRBJ2-5; maybe TRBD2 (6 bases). The length of the CDR3 is 15 residues. V was pared by 1 base and J by 5 bases, with 14 bases between. In germline, CDR1 is LGHNA, CDR2 YNFKEQ. The CDR3 nucleotides read TGTGCCAGCAGCCAAGCCTGGGTGGCGGGGGAGACCCAGTACTTC. This translates into CASSQAWVAGETQYF.

The chain links TRBV7-9 to TRBJ2-7; D is unresolved. The germline V gene has CDR1 SEHNR and CDR2 FQNEAQ (reference sequence). The CDR3 spans 17 residues. V was cut by 0 bases and J by 2 bases, with 17 bases left in between. The CDR3 loop is CASSLALGSPPTYEQYF. As DNA, the CDR3 is TGTGCCAGCAGCTTAGCGTTGGGCAGTCCACCAACCTACGAGCAGTACTTC.

The chain couples TRBV29-1 to TRBJ2-7, with 9 bases aligning to TRBD2. Per germline, CDR1 SQVTM and CDR2 ANQGSEA. The CDR3 length is 14 residues. Losses at the gene ends were 4 bases for V and 4 bases for J; bases not matched to a gene: 8. CDR3: CSVGQRGAKYEQYF. Here the CDR3 DNA reads TGCAGCGTTGGTCAGCGGGGGGCCAAGTACGAGCAGTACTTC.

A few counts support this clonotype. The chain links TRBV7-6 to TRBJ2-2; no clear D gene. Trimming took off 4 bases at V and 7 bases at J, with 7 bases between the two ends. The CDR3 contains 12 residues. Germline-derived CDR1 and CDR2 are SGHVS and FNYEAQ. The CDR3 coding sequence is TGTGCCAGCAGCTCGTCCCTCGGGGAGCTGTTTTTT. It specifies CASSSSLGELFF. Combining the CDR3 with reference TRBV7-6 and TRBJ2-2 gives the whole variable domain GAGVSQSPRYKVTKRGQDVALRCDPISGHVSLYWYRQALGQGPEFLTYFNYEAQQDKSGLPNDRFSAERPEGSISTLTIQRTEQRDSAMYRCASSSSLGELFFGEGSRLTVL.

This clonotype showed up many times. V usage is TRBV7-8 and J usage is TRBJ2-2; weak D call: TRBD2 (6 bases). Germline values: CDR1 SGHVS, CDR2 FQNEAQ. The CDR3 runs to 17 residues. V shed 3 bases and J shed 2 bases, with 16 bases lying between them. The CDR3 reads CASSLTRAGPNTGELFF. In nucleotides, the CDR3 is TGTGCCAGCAGCTTGACCCGGGCGGGGCCCAACACCGGGGAGCTGTTTTTT. The complete variable domain, with remaining parts taken from reference TRBV7-8 and TRBJ2-2, reads GAGVSQSPRYKVAKRGQDVALRCDPISGHVSLFWYQQALGQGPEFLTYFQNEAQLDKSGLPSDRFFAERPEGSVSTLKIQRTQQEDSAVYLCASSLTRAGPNTGELFFGEGSRLTVL.

This clonotype was seen ten or more times. The genes are TRBV7-6 and TRBJ1-3; D not resolved. The CDR3 consists of 14 residues. Germline V CDR1 and CDR2: SGHVS, FNYEAQ. The ends were cut back, 5 bases at V and 0 bases at J, with 8 bases in the middle. The CDR3 nucleotides are TGTGCCAGCAGCCGGCGGAACTCTGGAAACACCATATATTTT. It translates to CASSRRNSGNTIYF.

In nucleotides, the CDR3 is TGTGCCAGCAGTTTCGTGGATCTTCCTGAAGCTTTCTTT. Protein sequence: CASSFVDLPEAFF. The V and J genes are TRBV28 and TRBJ1-1; D not resolved. Germline-derived CDR1 and CDR2 are MDHEN and SYDVKM. The V and J ends lost 3 bases and 6 bases respectively, with 11 bases between them. The CDR3 totals 13 residues.

The V and J genes are TRBV19 and TRBJ1-1, with TRBD1 matching 7 bases. J lost 11 bases, V lost 3 bases, and 3 bases had no gene match. Germline V lookup: CDR1 LNHDA, CDR2 SQIVND (reference sequence). The CDR3 spans 11 residues. The CDR3, as DNA: TGTGCCAGTAGTATCACAGGGGACGCTTTCTTT. Protein product: CASSITGDAFF.

This clonotype was picked up a small number of times. The chain couples TRBV5-4 to TRBJ1-2, with no clear D. Trimming removed 3 bases at V and 3 bases at J, with 15 bases between. In germline, CDR1 is SGHNT, CDR2 YYREEE (reference sequence). The CDR3 covers 15 residues. The CDR3 loop is CASSSYLNGYYGYTF. The CDR3 DNA follows: TGTGCCAGCAGCTCCTACCTTAACGGCTACTATGGCTACACCTTC.

This clonotype has more than one count but fewer than ten. The rearrangement joins TRBV7-3 to TRBJ2-1; D might be TRBD2 (5 bases). The V end was cut by 5 bases, the J end by 4 bases, with 9 bases between. Germline V gene sequence: CDR1 SGHTA, CDR2 FQGTGA. The CDR3 length is 13 residues. CDR3 region: CASSADSYNEQFF. The CDR3 coding sequence is TGTGCCAGCAGCGCGGACTCTTACAATGAGCAGTTCTTC.